Presented here are 14 T cell receptor beta chains from one specimen sequenced in a study of blood T cell repertoires in COVID-19. Assay used: immunoSEQ multiplex PCR; TCRdb lists only in-frame clones, some missing. The repertoire has a few hundred thousand clones, around 90% of them found once; the top ten carry less than 3%. Sequencing was performed on peripheral blood. These receptors were collected from a woman aged 30 to 39 with COVID-19, enrolled during active disease.

This chain uses TRBV4-1 with TRBJ1-1; D perhaps matches TRBD1 (5 bases). Germline values: CDR1 MGHRA, CDR2 YSYEKL. V dropped 5 bases and J dropped 1 base, with 14 bases sitting between them. CDR3 length equals 15 residues. As DNA, the CDR3 is TGCGCCAGCAGCGAACAGGAGTACTCGAACACTGAAGCTTTCTTT. It yields the protein CASSEQEYSNTEAFF.

On this clone: This sample also contains other DNA sequences that code for the same CDR3. This chain uses TRBV5-1 with TRBJ2-7; 7 bases map to TRBD1. This CDR3 contains 14 residues. J was trimmed by 7 bases and V by 2 bases; bases with no gene match: 9. The V gene's germline CDR1 is SGHRS and CDR2 YFSETQ. The CDR3 loop is CASSFGQVPGEQYF. The DNA of the CDR3 is TGCGCCAGCAGCTTCGGACAGGTCCCCGGGGAGCAGTACTTC.

J is TRBJ2-1 and V is TRBV19; TRBD1 matches at 8 bases. Germline-derived CDR1 and CDR2 are LNHDA and SQIVND (reference sequence). This CDR3 is built from 15 residues. After removal of 6 bases from V and 7 bases from J, the junction contained 11 bases not matched to a gene. This chain's CDR3 is CASSLGQGRANEQFF. The CDR3 coding sequence is TGTGCCAGTAGCCTAGGACAGGGAAGGGCGAATGAGCAGTTCTTC.

This clone has only one observation. The rearrangement joins TRBV19 to TRBJ1-2; 9 bases fit TRBD1. CDR1 LNHDA and CDR2 SQIVND come from the germline V gene (reference sequence). The CDR3 runs 15 residues. The V segment lost 6 bases and the J segment 3 bases; nucleotides outside the gene matches: 8. The CDR3 loop reads CASSPTGGSDYGYTF. CDR3 nucleotide sequence: TGTGCCAGTAGCCCCACAGGGGGCAGTGACTATGGCTACACCTTC.

The chain combines TRBV10-2 with TRBJ2-5; D is unclear. Germline values: CDR1 WSHSY, CDR2 SAAADI. The V end lost 0 bases, the J end lost 2 bases, and 7 bases lay between the germline ends. This CDR3 has 14 amino acids. The DNA of the CDR3 is TGCGCCAGCAGTGAGTCGGCTTATCAAGAGACCCAGTACTTC. Translated: CASSESAYQETQYF.

The CDR3 sequence: CASSLSGAYEQYF. The CDR3 DNA reads TGCGCCAGCAGCTTGTCGGGAGCTTACGAGCAGTACTTC. The chain has TRBV5-1 and TRBJ2-7, with D maybe TRBD2 (6 bases). Germline assignment: CDR1 SGHRS and CDR2 YFSETQ. The CDR3 loop spans 13 amino acids. V lost 1 base, J lost 4 bases, and 9 bases lay in between. Looking up the rest from reference TRBV5-1 and TRBJ2-7 gives the full variable domain: KAGVTQTPRYLIKTRGQQVTLSCSPISGHRSVSWYQQTPGQGLQFLFEYFSETQRNKGNFPGRFSGRQFSNSRSEMNVSTLELGDSALYLCASSLSGAYEQYFGPGTRLTVT.

The chain combines TRBV9 with TRBJ1-2; TRBD1 might be the D (5 bases). Germline V gene lookup returns CDR1 SGDLS and CDR2 YYNGEE. The V end lost 4 bases, the J end lost 3 bases, and 16 bases lay between the germline ends. The CDR3 is 15 residues long. The CDR3 coding sequence is TGTGCCAGCAGCACCAGCTGGGGCAACGACTATGGCTACACCTTC. Residues: CASSTSWGNDYGYTF. Full variable domain (missing parts from reference TRBV9 and TRBJ1-2): DSGVTQTPKHLITATGQRVTLRCSPRSGDLSVYWYQQSLDQGLQFLIQYYNGEERAKGNILERFSAQQFPDLHSELNLSSLELGDSALYFCASSTSWGNDYGYTFGSGTRLTVV.

This chain joins TRBV5-4 and TRBJ2-5; 7 bases map to TRBD1. Germline V gives CDR1 SGHNT, CDR2 YYREEE (reference sequence). The CDR3 runs to 15 residues. V gave up 4 bases and J gave up 1 base; unmatched junction bases: 7. The CDR3 spells CASSKGRQGQETQYF. The CDR3 DNA follows: TGTGCCAGCAGCAAGGGAAGACAGGGCCAAGAGACCCAGTACTTC.

In DNA, the CDR3 is TGTGCCAGCGGGACTAGCGGGACGAATGAGCAGTTCTTC. Its protein is CASGTSGTNEQFF. The gene calls are TRBV2 and TRBJ2-1; 13 bases agree with TRBD2. The length of the CDR3 is 13 residues. Germline CDR1 and CDR2: SNHLY and FYNNEI. J lost 7 bases, V lost 8 bases, and 2 bases had no gene match. Complete variable domain (other parts from reference TRBV2 and TRBJ2-1): EPEVTQTPSHQVTQMGQEVILRCVPISNHLYFYWYRQILGQKVEFLVSFYNNEISEKSEIFDDQFSVERPDGSNFTLKIRSTKLEDSAMYFCASGTSGTNEQFFGPGTRLTVL.

The chain combines TRBV6-1 with TRBJ2-1; 8 nucleotides match TRBD2. The CDR3 loop spans 16 amino acids. Germline V CDR1 and CDR2: MNHNS, SASEGT. With 3 bases clipped from V and 7 bases from J, the junction kept 11 bases outside the gene matches. The CDR3 reads CASSDPGLGGRNEQFF. The DNA of the CDR3 is TGTGCCAGCAGTGACCCGGGACTAGGAGGGAGGAATGAGCAGTTCTTC.

The chain employs TRBV29-1 and TRBJ2-7; D perhaps matches TRBD2 (6 bases). CDR3 length equals 13 residues. Germline CDR1 reads SQVTM; CDR2 reads ANQGSEA. The germline V and J ends were trimmed by 4 bases and 3 bases, with 13 bases remaining between them. The CDR3 region has the DNA TGCAGCGTTGCGACTGGGGGGTTCTACGAGCAGTACTTC. It codes for CSVATGGFYEQYF.

This clone was detected once. The chain joins TRBV10-1 to TRBJ1-5; weak D call: TRBD1 (5 bases). V was shortened by 5 bases and J by 4 bases, with 9 bases between the two germline ends. The germline V gene encodes CDR1 WNHNN and CDR2 SYGVQD (reference sequence). This CDR3 spans 13 amino acids. CDR3 nucleotides: TGCGCCAGCAGTCAGGGCTTTAATCAGCCCCAGCATTTT. Translating it yields CASSQGFNQPQHF.

The chain recombines TRBV2 with TRBJ1-3; the D gene is possibly TRBD1 (6 bases). V lost 7 bases to trimming and J lost 2 bases, with 18 bases between them. The CDR3 is made up of 16 amino acids. Germline CDR1 is SNHLY and CDR2 is FYNNEI. CDR3 bases: TGTGCCAGCATATCAATTTTGGGGGCAGCTGGAAACACCATATATTTT. Its protein product is CASISILGAAGNTIYF.

This sequence joins TRBV2 and TRBJ1-1; D gene unclear. CDR1 and CDR2 (germline): SNHLY, FYNNEI. Trimming removed 6 bases from V and 0 bases from J, with 14 bases in between. This CDR3 is built from 15 residues. The CDR3 coding sequence is TGTGCCAGCAGCCCCCAACGAGCCATGAACACTGAAGCTTTCTTT. Protein sequence: CASSPQRAMNTEAFF.